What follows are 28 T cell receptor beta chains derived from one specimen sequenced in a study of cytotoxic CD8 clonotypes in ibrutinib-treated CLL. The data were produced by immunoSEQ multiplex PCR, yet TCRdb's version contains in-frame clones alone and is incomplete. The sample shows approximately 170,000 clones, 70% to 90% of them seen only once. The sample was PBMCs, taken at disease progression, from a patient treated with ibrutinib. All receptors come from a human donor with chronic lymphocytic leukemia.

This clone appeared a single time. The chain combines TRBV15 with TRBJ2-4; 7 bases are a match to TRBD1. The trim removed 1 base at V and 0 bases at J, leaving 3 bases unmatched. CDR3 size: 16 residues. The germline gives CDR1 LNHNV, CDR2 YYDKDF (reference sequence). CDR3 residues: CATSRGGQVAKNIQYF. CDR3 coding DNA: TGTGCCACCAGCAGAGGCGGACAGGTAGCCAAAAACATTCAGTACTTC.

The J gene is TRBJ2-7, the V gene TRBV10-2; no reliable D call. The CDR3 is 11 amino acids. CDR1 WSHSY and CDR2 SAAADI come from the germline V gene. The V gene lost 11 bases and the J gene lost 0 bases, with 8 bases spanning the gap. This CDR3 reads CAASSSYEQYF. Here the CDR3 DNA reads TGCGCCGCCTCAAGCTCCTACGAGCAGTACTTC.

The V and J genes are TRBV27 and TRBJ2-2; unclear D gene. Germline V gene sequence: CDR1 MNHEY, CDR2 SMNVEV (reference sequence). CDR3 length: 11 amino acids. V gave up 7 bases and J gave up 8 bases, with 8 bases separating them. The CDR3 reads CASTTSGELFF. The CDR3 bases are TGTGCCAGCACCACTTCAGGGGAGCTGTTTTTT.

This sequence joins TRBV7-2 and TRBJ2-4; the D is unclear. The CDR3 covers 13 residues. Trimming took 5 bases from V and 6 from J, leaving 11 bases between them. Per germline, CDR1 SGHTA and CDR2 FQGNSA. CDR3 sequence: CASSPSGPNIQYF. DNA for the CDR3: TGTGCCAGCAGCCCCTCGGGCCCAAACATTCAGTACTTC.

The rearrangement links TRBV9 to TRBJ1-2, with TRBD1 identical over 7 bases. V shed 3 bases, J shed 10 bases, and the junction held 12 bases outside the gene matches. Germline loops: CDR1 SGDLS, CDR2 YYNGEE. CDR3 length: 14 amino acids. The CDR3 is CASSAPTGSPPYTF. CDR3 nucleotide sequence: TGTGCCAGCAGCGCCCCGACAGGGTCCCCCCCCTACACCTTC.

The CDR3 spells CASRQGENTGELFF. The CDR3 DNA reads as TGTGCCAGTAGGCAGGGAGAGAACACCGGGGAGCTGTTTTTT. This sequence joins TRBV19 and TRBJ2-2, with D perhaps TRBD1 or TRBD2 (5 bases each). Germline V CDR1 and CDR2: LNHDA, SQIVND (reference sequence). V lost 6 bases and J 1 base, leaving 9 bases between the germline ends. CDR3 length: 14 residues.

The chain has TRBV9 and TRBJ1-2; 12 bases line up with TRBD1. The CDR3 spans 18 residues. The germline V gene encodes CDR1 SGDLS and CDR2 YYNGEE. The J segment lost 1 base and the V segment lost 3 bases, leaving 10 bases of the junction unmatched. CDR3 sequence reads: CASSAHPGQGARNYGYTF. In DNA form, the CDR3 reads TGTGCCAGCAGCGCCCATCCGGGACAGGGGGCGCGTAACTATGGCTACACCTTC.

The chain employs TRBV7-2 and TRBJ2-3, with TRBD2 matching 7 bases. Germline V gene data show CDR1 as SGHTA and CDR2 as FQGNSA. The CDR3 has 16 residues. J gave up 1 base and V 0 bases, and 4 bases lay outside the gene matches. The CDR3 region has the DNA TGTGCCAGCAGCTTAGCGGGAGGGCTAGGCACAGATACGCAGTATTTT. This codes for CASSLAGGLGTDTQYF. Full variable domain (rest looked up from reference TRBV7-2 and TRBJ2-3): GAGVSQSPSNKVTEKGKDVELRCDPISGHTALYWYRQSLGQGLEFLIYFQGNSAPDKSGLPSDRFSAERTGGSVSTLTIQRTQQEDSAVYLCASSLAGGLGTDTQYFGPGTRLTVL.

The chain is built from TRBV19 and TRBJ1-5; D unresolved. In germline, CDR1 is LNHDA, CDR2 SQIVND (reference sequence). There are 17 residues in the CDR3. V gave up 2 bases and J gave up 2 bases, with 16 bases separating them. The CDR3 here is CASSIFRRVGGNQPQHF. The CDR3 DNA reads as TGTGCCAGTAGTATATTTAGGAGGGTTGGAGGCAATCAGCCCCAGCATTTT.

The CDR3 sequence: CSVEDRGLAEQYF. CDR3 sequence (DNA): TGCAGCGTTGAAGATCGGGGATTGGCCGAGCAGTACTTC. V is TRBV29-1 and J is TRBJ2-7; tentative D call: TRBD2 (5 bases). This CDR3 is 13 amino acids long. V was shortened by 0 bases and J by 6 bases, with 12 bases between the two germline ends. Germline CDR1 SQVTM, CDR2 ANQGSEA.

CDR3: CASRFPRGNQPQHF. Written as DNA, the CDR3 is TGTGCCAGCAGGTTCCCTAGGGGGAACCAGCCCCAGCATTTT. V usage is TRBV28 and J usage is TRBJ1-5; TRBD1 is a possible D gene (6 bases). Trimming cost V 6 bases and J 7 bases, with 16 bases left between them. Germline CDR1 and CDR2: MDHEN and SYDVKM. The CDR3 runs to 14 residues. The whole variable domain, filled in from reference TRBV28 and TRBJ1-5, reads DVKVTQSSRYLVKRTGEKVFLECVQDMDHENMFWYRQDPGLGLRLIYFSYDVKMKEKGDIPEGYSVSREKKERFSLILESASTNQTSMYLCASRFPRGNQPQHFGDGTRLSIL.

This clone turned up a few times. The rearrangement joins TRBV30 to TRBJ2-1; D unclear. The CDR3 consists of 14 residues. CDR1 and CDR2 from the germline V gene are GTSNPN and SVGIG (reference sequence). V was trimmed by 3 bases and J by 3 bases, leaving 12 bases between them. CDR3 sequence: CAWSPPFGYNEQFF. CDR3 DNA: TGTGCCTGGAGCCCCCCATTTGGCTACAATGAGCAGTTCTTC.

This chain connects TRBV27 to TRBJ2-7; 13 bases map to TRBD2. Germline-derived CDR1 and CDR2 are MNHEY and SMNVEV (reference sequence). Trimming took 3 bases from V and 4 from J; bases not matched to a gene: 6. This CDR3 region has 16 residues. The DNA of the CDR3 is TGTGCCAGCAGTTTTAGGACTAGCGGGAGACTGTACGAGCAGTACTTC. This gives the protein CASSFRTSGRLYEQYF.

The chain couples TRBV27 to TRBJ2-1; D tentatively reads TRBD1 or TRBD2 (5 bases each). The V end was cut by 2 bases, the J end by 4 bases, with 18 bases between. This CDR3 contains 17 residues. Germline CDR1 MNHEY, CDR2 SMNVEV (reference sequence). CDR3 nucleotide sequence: TGTGCCAGCAGTTTAATCTCCCCGGGGACCCTATACAATGAGCAGTTCTTC. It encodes CASSLISPGTLYNEQFF.

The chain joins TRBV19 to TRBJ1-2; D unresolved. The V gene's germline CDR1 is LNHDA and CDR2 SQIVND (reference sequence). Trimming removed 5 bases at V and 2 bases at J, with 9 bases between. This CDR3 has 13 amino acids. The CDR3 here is CASSQEPNYGYTF. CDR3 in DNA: TGTGCCAGTAGTCAGGAACCCAACTATGGCTACACCTTC.

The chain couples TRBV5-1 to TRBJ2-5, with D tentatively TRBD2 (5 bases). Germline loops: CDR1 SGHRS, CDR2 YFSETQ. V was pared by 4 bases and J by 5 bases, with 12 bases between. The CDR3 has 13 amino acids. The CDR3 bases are TGCGCCAGCAGCCGGGGAACCGGGGAGACCCAGTACTTC. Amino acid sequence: CASSRGTGETQYF.

The CDR3 nucleotides read TGTGCCAGCAGCCAAGTACCTCGACAGGGCCCCACCGGGGAGCTGTTTTTT. Protein sequence: CASSQVPRQGPTGELFF. The chain uses TRBV4-2 and TRBJ2-2; 7 bases match TRBD1. Looked up from germline, CDR1 is LGHNA and CDR2 is YNFKEQ. This CDR3 is built from 17 residues. The junction had 9 bases not matched to a gene; V was cut back by 1 base and J by 4 bases.

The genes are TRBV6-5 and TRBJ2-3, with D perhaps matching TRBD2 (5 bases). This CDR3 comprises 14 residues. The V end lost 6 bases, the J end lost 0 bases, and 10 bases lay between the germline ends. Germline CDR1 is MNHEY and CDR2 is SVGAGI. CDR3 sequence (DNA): TGTGCCAGCAGGGACTCGAGAAGCACAGATACGCAGTATTTT. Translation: CASRDSRSTDTQYF.

CDR3 protein: CASSLGDSYEKLFF. CDR3 sequence (DNA): TGCGCCAGCAGCTTGGGAGACTCTTATGAAAAACTGTTTTTT. The chain combines TRBV5-1 with TRBJ1-4; D is unresolved. The ends were cut back, 0 bases at V and 6 bases at J, with 9 bases in the middle. There are 14 residues in the CDR3. The V gene's germline CDR1 is SGHRS and CDR2 YFSETQ. The full variable domain, rest sourced from reference TRBV5-1 and TRBJ1-4, is KAGVTQTPRYLIKTRGQQVTLSCSPISGHRSVSWYQQTPGQGLQFLFEYFSETQRNKGNFPGRFSGRQFSNSRSEMNVSTLELGDSALYLCASSLGDSYEKLFFGSGTQLSVL.

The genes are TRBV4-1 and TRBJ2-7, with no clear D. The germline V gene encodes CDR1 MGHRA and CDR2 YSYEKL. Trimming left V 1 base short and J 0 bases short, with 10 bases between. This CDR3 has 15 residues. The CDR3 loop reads CASSQGPYPSYEQYF. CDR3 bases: TGCGCCAGCAGCCAAGGCCCCTATCCCTCCTACGAGCAGTACTTC.

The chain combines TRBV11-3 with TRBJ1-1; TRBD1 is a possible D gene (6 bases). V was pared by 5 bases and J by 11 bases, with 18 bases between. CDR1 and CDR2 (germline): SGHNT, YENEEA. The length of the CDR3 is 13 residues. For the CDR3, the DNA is TGTGCCAGCAGCCCCCCGGGGGCTGGAGGGGCTTTCTTT. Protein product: CASSPPGAGGAFF.

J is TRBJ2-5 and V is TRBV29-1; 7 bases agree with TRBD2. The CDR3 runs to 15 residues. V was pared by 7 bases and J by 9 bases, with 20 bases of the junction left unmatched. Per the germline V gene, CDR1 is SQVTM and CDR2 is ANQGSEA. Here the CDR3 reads CSAVGGWAGEDAQYF. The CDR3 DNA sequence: TGCAGCGCCGTCGGAGGCTGGGCGGGAGAGGATGCCCAGTACTTC. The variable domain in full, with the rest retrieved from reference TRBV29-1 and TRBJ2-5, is SAVISQKPSRDICQRGTSLTIQCQVDSQVTMMFWYRQQPGQSLTLIATANQGSEATYESGFVIDKFPISRPNLTFSTLTVSNMSPEDSSIYLCSAVGGWAGEDAQYFGPGTRLLVL.

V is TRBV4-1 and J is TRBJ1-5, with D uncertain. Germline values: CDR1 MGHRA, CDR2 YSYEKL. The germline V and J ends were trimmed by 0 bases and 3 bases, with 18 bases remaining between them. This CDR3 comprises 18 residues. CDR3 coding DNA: TGCGCCAGCAGCCAAGATCTTGATCCCTGGAACTACAATCAGCCCCAGCATTTT. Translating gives CASSQDLDPWNYNQPQHF.

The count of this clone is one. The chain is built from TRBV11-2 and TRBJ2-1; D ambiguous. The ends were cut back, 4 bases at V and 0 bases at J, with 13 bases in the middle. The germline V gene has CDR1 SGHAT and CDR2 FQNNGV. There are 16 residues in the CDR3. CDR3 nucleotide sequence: TGTGCCAGCAGCTCGGCGACTCGGGTCTCCTACAATGAGCAGTTCTTC. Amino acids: CASSSATRVSYNEQFF.

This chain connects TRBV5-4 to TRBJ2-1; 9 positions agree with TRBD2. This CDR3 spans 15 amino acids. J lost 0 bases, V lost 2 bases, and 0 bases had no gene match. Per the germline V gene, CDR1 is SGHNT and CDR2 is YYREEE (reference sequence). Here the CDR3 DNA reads TGTGCCAGCAGCTTTAGCGGGAGCTCCTACAATGAGCAGTTCTTC. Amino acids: CASSFSGSSYNEQFF.

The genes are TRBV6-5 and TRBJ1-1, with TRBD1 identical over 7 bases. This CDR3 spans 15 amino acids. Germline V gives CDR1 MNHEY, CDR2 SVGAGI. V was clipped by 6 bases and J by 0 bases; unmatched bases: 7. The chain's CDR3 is CASSPMDRLNTEAFF. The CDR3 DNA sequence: TGTGCCAGCAGCCCGATGGACAGGCTGAACACTGAAGCTTTCTTT.

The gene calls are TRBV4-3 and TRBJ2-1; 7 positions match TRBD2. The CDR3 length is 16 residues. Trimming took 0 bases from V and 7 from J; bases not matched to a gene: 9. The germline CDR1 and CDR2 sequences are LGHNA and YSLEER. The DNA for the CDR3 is TGCGCCAGCAGCCAAGATTGGGGGAGGGGAAAGAATGAGCAGTTCTTC. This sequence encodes CASSQDWGRGKNEQFF.

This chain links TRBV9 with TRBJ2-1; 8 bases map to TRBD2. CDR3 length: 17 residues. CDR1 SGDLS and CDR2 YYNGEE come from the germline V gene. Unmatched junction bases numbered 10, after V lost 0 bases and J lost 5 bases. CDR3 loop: CASSVVTQAGGHNEQFF. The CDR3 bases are TGTGCCAGCAGCGTAGTAACCCAGGCGGGAGGACACAATGAGCAGTTCTTC. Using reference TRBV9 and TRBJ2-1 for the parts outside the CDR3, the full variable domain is DSGVTQTPKHLITATGQRVTLRCSPRSGDLSVYWYQQSLDQGLQFLIQYYNGEERAKGNILERFSAQQFPDLHSELNLSSLELGDSALYFCASSVVTQAGGHNEQFFGPGTRLTVL.